This T cell receptor beta chain was identified in a study of tumor-infiltrating lymphocytes in oesophageal squamous cell carcinoma. TCRdb analysed the PCR reads with MiXCR anew, one entry per CDR3 protein. The table shows over 15,000 distinct CDR3 sequences, with 45% to 55% occurring only once. Trimming stripped 5 bases from V and 2 bases from J, with 16 bases between. The germline gives CDR1 SGHVS, CDR2 FQNEAQ. The CDR3 extends over 16 amino acids. V usage is TRBV7-8 and J usage is TRBJ2-1, with D perhaps TRBD1 or TRBD2 (5 bases each). Material for sequencing was esophageal tumor tissue. This sequence originates from a male donor with esophageal squamous cell carcinoma. The CDR3: CASSGRGDPAYNEQFF. CDR3 DNA: TGTGCCAGCAGCGGACGAGGGGACCCGGCCTACAATGAGCAGTTCTTC.